This entry lists 27 T cell receptor beta chains sequenced from one sample in a study of blood T cell repertoires in COVID-19. Sequencing used immunoSEQ multiplex PCR; TCRdb keeps in-frame clones, though not all of them. The table lists just over 300,000 clones, 85% to 90% of them singletons. Source material: PBMCs or T cells enriched from blood (not recorded which). Receptors were obtained from a man aged 25 to 40 who had recovered from COVID-19.

The J gene is TRBJ2-3, the V gene TRBV9; 13 bases agree with TRBD2. Germline trimming cut 0 bases from V and 8 bases from J; bases unmatched to any gene: 3. This CDR3 is built from 15 residues. CDR1 is SGDLS and CDR2 is YYNGEE in the germline V gene. CDR3 in DNA: TGTGCCAGCAGCGTAGGACTAGCGGGGGGTAGTACGCAGTATTTT. It yields the protein CASSVGLAGGSTQYF.

The chain combines TRBV5-4 with TRBJ1-2, with 8 bases that match TRBD1. Germline CDR1 reads SGHNT; CDR2 reads YYREEE (reference sequence). There are 17 residues in the CDR3. Germline trimming cut 0 bases from V and 5 bases from J; bases unmatched to any gene: 12. The CDR3 bases are TGTGCCAGCAGCTTGGCGTCCGGGGGGACAGGTCATTATGGCTACACCTTC. Its protein product is CASSLASGGTGHYGYTF.

The V and J genes are TRBV30 and TRBJ1-1, with D possibly being TRBD1 (5 bases). CDR1 and CDR2 (germline): GTSNPN, SVGIG (reference sequence). The CDR3 runs to 13 residues. V was cut by 0 bases and J by 1 base, with 6 bases left in between. CDR3 protein: CAWSVGANTEAFF. The CDR3 bases are TGTGCCTGGAGTGTAGGGGCGAACACTGAAGCTTTCTTT.

The gene calls are TRBV18 and TRBJ1-2, with a tentative D call TRBD1 (5 bases). Germline V CDR1 and CDR2: KGHSH, LQKENI. The CDR3 has 14 residues. The V gene lost 10 bases and the J gene lost 3 bases, with 18 bases spanning the gap. The CDR3 DNA reads as TGTGCCACAACACCCTTACAGGCAGACTATGGCTACACCTTC. Translation: CATTPLQADYGYTF.

This clone was picked up a small number of times. The chain recombines TRBV19 with TRBJ1-2; D is possibly TRBD1 (5 bases). The germline CDR1 and CDR2 sequences are LNHDA and SQIVND (reference sequence). This CDR3 has 16 residues. V dropped 5 bases and J dropped 0 bases, with 16 bases sitting between them. CDR3: CASSPGNPGANYGYTF. The CDR3 DNA follows: TGTGCCAGTAGTCCGGGGAATCCGGGGGCTAACTATGGCTACACCTTC.

The CDR3 coding sequence is TGTGCCTGGAGTGTTACAGGAGTTAATCAGCCCCAGCATTTT. Encoded protein: CAWSVTGVNQPQHF. The chain recombines TRBV30 with TRBJ1-5; TRBD1 is a possible D gene (5 bases). CDR1 is GTSNPN, CDR2 SVGIG, per germline (reference sequence). Trimming took off 0 bases at V and 4 bases at J, with 10 bases between the two ends. CDR3 length: 14 amino acids.

CDR3 amino acids: CATLREGQPNEKLFF. CDR3 sequence (DNA): TGTGCCACCTTACGGGAGGGACAGCCTAATGAAAAACTGTTTTTT. This chain links TRBV2 with TRBJ1-4; 7 positions match TRBD1. Germline trimming cut 10 bases from V and 3 bases from J; bases unmatched to any gene: 11. CDR1 and CDR2 (germline): SNHLY, FYNNEI. The CDR3 covers 15 residues.

This chain uses TRBV5-1 with TRBJ2-3; the match to TRBD2 covers 8 bases. CDR1 is SGHRS and CDR2 is YFSETQ in the germline V gene. This CDR3 spans 18 amino acids. The junction had 11 bases not matched to a gene; V was cut back by 0 bases and J by 2 bases. CDR3 loop: CASSLGFRAGDDTDTQYF. The CDR3 DNA reads TGCGCCAGCAGCTTGGGCTTTCGAGCGGGGGATGACACAGATACGCAGTATTTT.

This chain uses TRBV27 with TRBJ2-1, with 8 bases aligning to TRBD2. The CDR3 is made up of 15 amino acids. J lost 6 bases, V lost 1 base, and 5 bases had no gene match. The germline V gene encodes CDR1 MNHEY and CDR2 SMNVEV (reference sequence). The CDR3 loop is CASSLLGLVVNEQFF. CDR3 coding DNA: TGTGCCAGCAGTTTATTGGGACTAGTTGTCAATGAGCAGTTCTTC.

The rearrangement links TRBV18 to TRBJ2-5; 7 nucleotides match TRBD1. This CDR3 comprises 13 residues. The germline CDR1 and CDR2 sequences are KGHSH and LQKENI. The trim removed 5 bases at V and 5 bases at J, leaving 5 bases unmatched. The CDR3 nucleotides are TGTGCCAGCTCATCAGGGACAGATGAGACCCAGTACTTC. Translation gives CASSSGTDETQYF.

The chain joins TRBV3-1 (or the pseudogene TRBV3-2) to TRBJ1-1, with D perhaps matching TRBD1 (6 bases). Trimming took off 0 bases at V and 10 bases at J, with 27 bases between the two ends. The CDR3 runs 18 residues. Germline values: CDR1 LGHDT, CDR2 YNNKEL (reference sequence). The CDR3 is CASSQDAAETGAGAGAFF. For the CDR3, the DNA is TGTGCCAGCAGCCAAGACGCGGCGGAGACAGGCGCCGGGGCAGGAGCTTTCTTT.

V gene TRBV24-1 combines with J gene TRBJ1-5; possible D gene TRBD1, 5 bases. CDR1 and CDR2 from the germline V gene are KGHDR and SFDVKD. The CDR3 runs to 17 residues. V lost 3 bases to trimming and J lost 4 bases, with 18 bases between them. CDR3 nucleotides: TGTGCCACCAGTGATGCTAAATCCGACAGAAAGAATCAGCCCCAGCATTTT. Amino acid sequence: CATSDAKSDRKNQPQHF.

This sequence joins TRBV4-2 and TRBJ2-7; D uncertain. The CDR3 has 15 amino acids. Deletions cut 0 bases from V and 1 base from J, with 10 bases between. Germline CDR1 reads LGHNA; CDR2 reads YNFKEQ. CDR3 in amino acids: CASSQDGQTSYEQYF. The CDR3 DNA is TGTGCCAGCAGCCAAGATGGGCAGACGTCCTACGAGCAGTACTTC.

This sequence joins TRBV19 and TRBJ1-2; 10 nucleotides align to TRBD1. The CDR3 has 15 amino acids. Per germline, CDR1 LNHDA and CDR2 SQIVND (reference sequence). The V segment lost 9 bases and the J segment 4 bases; nucleotides outside the gene matches: 11. The CDR3 nucleotides read TGTGCCAGGCCGGGACAGGGGAGGAATTTCTATGGCTACACCTTC. Its protein product is CARPGQGRNFYGYTF.

The chain combines TRBV18 with TRBJ2-3, with a tentative D call TRBD2 (5 bases). The V gene's germline CDR1 is KGHSH and CDR2 LQKENI. This CDR3 is 15 amino acids long. V was clipped by 3 bases and J by 1 base, with 11 bases between them. CDR3 in amino acids: CASSPLAEGTDTQYF. CDR3 bases: TGTGCCAGCTCACCGCTGGCGGAGGGCACAGATACGCAGTATTTT.

This clone was picked up many times. The chain combines TRBV5-4 with TRBJ2-7, with D perhaps TRBD1 (6 bases). The CDR3 totals 14 residues. Germline assignment: CDR1 SGHNT and CDR2 YYREEE (reference sequence). Trimming removed 2 bases at V and 3 bases at J, with 12 bases between. The chain's CDR3 is CASSFWQGSYEQYF. As DNA, the CDR3 is TGTGCCAGCAGCTTCTGGCAGGGGAGCTACGAGCAGTACTTC.

This chain links TRBV18 with TRBJ2-2; no definite D call. This CDR3 comprises 14 residues. Germline CDR1 reads KGHSH; CDR2 reads LQKENI. The ends were cut back, 3 bases at V and 3 bases at J, with 8 bases in the middle. In nucleotides, the CDR3 is TGTGCCAGCTCACCCTACCTCGACACCGGGGAGCTGTTTTTT. Translated, it gives CASSPYLDTGELFF.

The V gene is TRBV5-6, the J gene TRBJ1-1, with TRBD1 identical over 8 bases. Per the germline V gene, CDR1 is SGHDT and CDR2 is YYEEEE. This CDR3 region has 16 residues. V was pared by 0 bases and J by 5 bases, with 9 bases of the junction left unmatched. The CDR3 nucleotides read TGTGCCAGCAGCTTGGTGTTGGGCAGGGGGCAGACTGAAGCTTTCTTT. Translating it yields CASSLVLGRGQTEAFF.

This clone was seen just once. This chain connects TRBV2 to TRBJ1-1; TRBD1 matches at 8 bases. With V trimmed by 8 bases and J by 4 bases, 3 bases remained unmatched. The CDR3 totals 12 residues. Germline V CDR1 and CDR2: SNHLY, FYNNEI. The CDR3 nucleotides read TGTGCCAGCGGAACAGGGGGCACTGAAGCTTTCTTT. Translating it yields CASGTGGTEAFF.

This chain connects TRBV19 to TRBJ1-6; 9 positions agree with TRBD1. V was clipped by 3 bases and J by 9 bases; unmatched bases: 3. The CDR3 has 14 residues. Germline V gives CDR1 LNHDA, CDR2 SQIVND (reference sequence). The CDR3: CASSIWDRASPLHF. The CDR3, as DNA: TGTGCCAGTAGTATCTGGGACAGGGCTTCACCCCTCCACTTT.

The V call is TRBV4-1, the J call TRBJ2-1, with TRBD2 identical over 9 bases. The CDR3 loop spans 16 amino acids. From germline, CDR1 is MGHRA and CDR2 YSYEKL. The V and J ends lost 1 base and 4 bases, in that order; junction bases with no gene match: 5. CDR3 sequence: CASSQVSGGRYNEQFF. As DNA, the CDR3 is TGCGCCAGCAGCCAAGTTAGCGGGGGCCGTTACAATGAGCAGTTCTTC.

The chain uses TRBV29-1 and TRBJ2-1; 10 bases are shared with TRBD1. Germline V gene sequence: CDR1 SQVTM, CDR2 ANQGSEA. The trim removed 4 bases at V and 5 bases at J, leaving 5 bases unmatched. The length of the CDR3 is 14 residues. The DNA for the CDR3 is TGCAGCGTTGGGACAGGGGGGCTTAACAATGAGCAGTTCTTC. Protein: CSVGTGGLNNEQFF.

J is TRBJ2-3 and V is TRBV30; 11 bases are a match to TRBD1. Per the germline V gene, CDR1 is GTSNPN and CDR2 is SVGIG (reference sequence). Losses at the gene ends were 4 bases for V and 3 bases for J; bases not matched to a gene: 9. The CDR3 sequence is 16 residues long. CDR3 loop: CAWTLYGTGGTDTQYF. For the CDR3, the DNA is TGTGCCTGGACCCTGTACGGGACAGGGGGGACAGATACGCAGTATTTT.

The chain employs TRBV11-2 and TRBJ2-7; a weak D match, TRBD2 (6 bases). Trimming pared 5 bases from V and 3 bases from J, leaving 29 bases between. This CDR3 is built from 19 residues. Germline values: CDR1 SGHAT, CDR2 FQNNGV. This chain's CDR3 is CASSKDPGLELPRNYEQYF. CDR3 bases: TGTGCCAGCAGCAAAGATCCGGGACTGGAATTGCCTAGGAACTACGAGCAGTACTTC. The entire variable domain, with the rest obtained from reference TRBV11-2 and TRBJ2-7, is as follows: EAGVAQSPRYKIIEKRQSVAFWCNPISGHATLYWYQQILGQGPKLLIQFQNNGVVDDSQLPKDRFSAERLKGVDSTLKIQPAKLEDSAVYLCASSKDPGLELPRNYEQYFGPGTRLTVT.

This rearrangement joins TRBV28 to TRBJ1-5; D unclear. The length of the CDR3 is 12 residues. V dropped 8 bases and J dropped 11 bases, with 16 bases sitting between them. The germline gives CDR1 MDHEN, CDR2 SYDVKM. The CDR3 spells CASLLAGGTQHF. The CDR3 nucleotides read TGTGCCAGCCTACTAGCCGGTGGGACCCAGCATTTT.

The chain combines TRBV19 with TRBJ1-1, with D tentatively TRBD1 (5 bases). Looked up from germline, CDR1 is LNHDA and CDR2 is SQIVND (reference sequence). V lost 0 bases to trimming and J lost 1 base, with 21 bases between them. This CDR3 has 19 residues. CDR3 region: CASSIDLIQGQGSNTEAFF. As DNA, the CDR3 is TGTGCCAGTAGTATAGACCTCATTCAGGGCCAGGGATCGAACACTGAAGCTTTCTTT.

The V gene is TRBV6-4, the J gene TRBJ2-3, with D tentatively TRBD1 (6 bases). V was shortened by 0 bases and J by 1 base, with 8 bases between the two germline ends. From germline, CDR1 is MRHNA and CDR2 SNTAGT. The CDR3 has 15 amino acids. The CDR3 DNA reads TGTGCCAGCAGTGACTCTCCAGGGGGCACAGATACGCAGTATTTT. Translating it yields CASSDSPGGTDTQYF.